The next 20 T cell receptor beta chains were all read from a single sample in a study of T cells in Graves' hyperthyroidism and ophthalmopathy. The source material, RNA transcripts, was used to amplify TCR beta CDR3 regions. The TCR CDR3 first-round RT-PCR relied on the HTBI primer set. Each CDR3 protein gets one entry after TCRdb re-called the multiplex PCR reads with MiXCR. The data contain 330,000 or so distinct CDR3 sequences, around 19% of them singletons. Sequenced material: blood. The receptors shown here come from a man aged 45-60 years with Graves' ophthalmopathy.

This clonotype was observed at least ten times. The chain recombines TRBV27 with TRBJ1-2, with D possibly being TRBD1 (6 bases). V lost 6 bases, J lost 7 bases, and 18 bases lay in between. The germline V gene has CDR1 MNHEY and CDR2 SMNVEV (reference sequence). CDR3 length: 14 residues. The CDR3 bases are TGTGCCAGCAGACCCCGGGGCGGGGGCCCTGGCTACACCTTC. This encodes CASRPRGGGPGYTF.

This clonotype was detected once. A junction end diverges from the germline sequence, so it may reflect a read error. The chain is built from TRBV5-1 and TRBJ2-2; D call uncertain. The CDR3 spans 13 residues. The germline V gene has CDR1 SGHRS and CDR2 YFSETQ. The CDR3 protein is CARSLVGTGELFF. CDR3 in DNA: TGCGCCAGAAGCTTGGTGGGAACCGGGGAGCTGTTTTTT.

This clonotype was observed a handful of times. The chain couples TRBV6-1 to TRBJ2-5; unclear D gene. This CDR3 is built from 18 residues. From germline, CDR1 is MNHNS and CDR2 SASEGT. V gave up 5 bases and J gave up 5 bases, with 27 bases separating them. CDR3 protein: CASSLEPRHGPLGETQYF. In DNA, the CDR3 is TGTGCCAGCAGTCTCGAGCCGAGACACGGACCGCTTGGGGAGACCCAGTACTTC.

In its sample, this clonotype was seen a few times. CDR3 protein: CAWSVGGGNQPQHF. The CDR3 region has the DNA TGTGCCTGGAGTGTAGGGGGTGGAAATCAGCCCCAGCATTTT. The rearrangement joins TRBV30 to TRBJ1-5, with D possibly TRBD1 on 6 matching bases. V lost 0 bases and J lost 4, with 10 bases in between. CDR3 length: 14 amino acids. Germline V lookup: CDR1 GTSNPN, CDR2 SVGIG (reference sequence).

This clonotype was seen at least ten times. The rearrangement joins TRBV3-1 to TRBJ2-5, with 11 bases fitting TRBD2. V was clipped by 1 base and J by 10 bases; unmatched bases: 20. There are 19 residues in the CDR3. CDR1 and CDR2 (germline): LGHDT, YNNKEL (reference sequence). CDR3 loop: CASSQGPGGIAGGPLGQYF. The CDR3 bases are TGTGCCAGCAGCCAAGGACCCGGAGGAATAGCGGGAGGGCCGTTGGGCCAGTACTTC.

This clonotype has ten or more counts. The chain recombines TRBV9 with TRBJ2-3; 9 bases fit TRBD2. Trimming at V came to 0 bases and at J to 2 bases, leaving 10 bases not matched to a gene. Germline lookup yields CDR1 SGDLS and CDR2 YYNGEE. This CDR3 is built from 18 residues. The CDR3 DNA reads TGTGCCAGCAGCGTAGTTGCGGGAGGGGCCACACACACAGATACGCAGTATTTT. It is translated as CASSVVAGGATHTDTQYF.

This clonotype was detected many times. The chain couples TRBV5-1 to TRBJ2-3, with 8 positions matching TRBD2. This CDR3 region has 15 residues. V gave up 4 bases and J gave up 4 bases; unmatched junction bases: 8. Germline V gene lookup returns CDR1 SGHRS and CDR2 YFSETQ. Here the CDR3 reads CASSLTLAGSDTQYF. The CDR3 coding sequence is TGCGCCAGCAGCCTCACCCTAGCGGGCTCAGATACGCAGTATTTT.

V usage is TRBV6-1 and J usage is TRBJ2-7; either TRBD1 or TRBD2 may fit D (5 bases each). Trimming stripped 5 bases from V and 3 bases from J, with 17 bases between. This CDR3 contains 15 residues. Germline CDR1 and CDR2: MNHNS and SASEGT. CDR3 DNA: TGTGCCAGCAGTCCTGAATGGGGGAGTAGCTACGAGCAGTACTTC. This codes for CASSPEWGSSYEQYF.

The CDR3 region has the DNA TGTGCCAGCACCGACAGGGGGAATCAGCCCCAGCATTTT. It is translated as CASTDRGNQPQHF. This chain joins TRBV2 and TRBJ1-5; 9 bases agree with TRBD1. This CDR3 has 13 amino acids. Germline CDR1 reads SNHLY; CDR2 reads FYNNEI. V shed 7 bases, J shed 4 bases, and the junction held 2 bases outside the gene matches.

This clonotype appeared a few times. V is TRBV10-3 and J is TRBJ1-3; D is unresolved. The CDR3 totals 14 residues. The germline V gene has CDR1 ENHRY and CDR2 SYGVKD. Trimming left V 6 bases short and J 3 bases short, with 12 bases between. The CDR3 DNA follows: TGTGCCATCAGACTAGCTGATTTTGGAAACACCATATATTTT. Translating gives CAIRLADFGNTIYF.

This clonotype turned up a few times. CDR3 amino acids: CASRDLAAHETQYF. DNA for the CDR3: TGTGCCAGCAGAGACCTGGCCGCACATGAGACCCAGTACTTC. The V call is TRBV27, the J call TRBJ2-5; D unresolved. Trimming removed 6 bases from V and 5 bases from J, with 16 bases in between. The CDR3 length is 14 residues. Per the germline V gene, CDR1 is MNHEY and CDR2 is SMNVEV (reference sequence).

This clonotype was recorded at least ten times. The CDR3 protein is CASSLGGGAGVPYNEQFF. The DNA of the CDR3 is TGTGCCAGCAGCTTAGGAGGGGGGGCGGGGGTCCCCTACAATGAGCAGTTCTTC. This chain uses TRBV7-3 with TRBJ2-1, with D perhaps matching TRBD2 (7 bases). V dropped 2 bases and J dropped 2 bases, with 19 bases sitting between them. The germline V gene has CDR1 SGHTA and CDR2 FQGTGA. This CDR3 is built from 18 residues. Together with reference TRBV7-3 and TRBJ2-1, the CDR3 gives the full variable domain: GAGVSQTPSNKVTEKGKYVELRCDPISGHTALYWYRQSLGQGPEFLIYFQGTGAADDSGLPNDRFFAVRPEGSVSTLKIQRTERGDSAVYLCASSLGGGAGVPYNEQFFGPGTRLTVL.

This clonotype was detected ten times or more. The chain employs TRBV10-3 and TRBJ2-1; 11 bases line up with TRBD2. The CDR3 extends over 15 amino acids. The V gene end was trimmed by 6 bases and the J gene end by 5 bases; junction bases not matched to a gene: 6. The germline CDR1 and CDR2 sequences are ENHRY and SYGVKD. CDR3 coding DNA: TGTGCCATCAGAGAACTAGCGGGAGACAACAATGAGCAGTTCTTC. Its protein product is CAIRELAGDNNEQFF.

The chain employs TRBV9 and TRBJ2-5; TRBD1 agrees at 9 bases. V lost 3 bases and J lost 2; bases outside the gene matches: 5. The CDR3 runs 15 residues. The germline V gene encodes CDR1 SGDLS and CDR2 YYNGEE. The CDR3 DNA is TGTGCCAGCAGCGCGCGGACAGGGGCGCAAGAGACCCAGTACTTC. It encodes CASSARTGAQETQYF.

This clonotype was counted at least ten times. This sequence joins TRBV11-2 and TRBJ1-1; D unclear. The CDR3 is 12 amino acids. V shed 5 bases and J shed 4 bases, with 8 bases lying between them. Germline loops: CDR1 SGHAT, CDR2 FQNNGV. CDR3 loop: CASSRASTEAFF. DNA for the CDR3: TGTGCCAGCAGCCGGGCGAGCACTGAAGCTTTCTTT.

The J gene is TRBJ2-1, the V gene TRBV14, with D maybe TRBD1 (6 bases). Trimming took 9 bases from V and 11 from J, leaving 17 bases between them. This CDR3 is 12 amino acids long. Germline assignment: CDR1 SGHDN and CDR2 FVKESK. Here the CDR3 reads CASSVTDSKQFF. In nucleotides, the CDR3 is TGTGCCAGTTCCGTTACGGACAGCAAGCAGTTCTTC.

The chain has TRBV29-1 and TRBJ2-1, with TRBD2 identical over 10 bases. With V trimmed by 6 bases and J by 4 bases, 9 bases remained unmatched. Germline lookup yields CDR1 SQVTM and CDR2 ANQGSEA. The CDR3 covers 15 residues. The CDR3 bases are TGCAGCGTGTTAGCGGGAGGTGGGTTTTACAATGAGCAGTTCTTC. Translation: CSVLAGGGFYNEQFF.

This clonotype was detected only a few times. The J gene is TRBJ1-6, the V gene TRBV20-1, with D uncertain. V was trimmed by 3 bases and J by 7 bases, leaving 19 bases between them. The CDR3 contains 16 residues. Germline V CDR1 and CDR2: DFQATT, SNEGSKA (reference sequence). The CDR3 region has the DNA TGCAGTGCTAGCGTTTGGGATGAAGGGCAAAATTCACCCCTCCACTTT. Its protein product is CSASVWDEGQNSPLHF.

This clonotype was counted a few times. The chain carries TRBV7-3 and TRBJ2-5; D unresolved. Germline loops: CDR1 SGHTA, CDR2 FQGTGA. CDR3 size: 13 residues. The ends were cut back, 5 bases at V and 4 bases at J, with 11 bases in the middle. CDR3 in DNA: TGTGCCAGCAGCCCAACGGATACAGAGACCCAGTACTTC. Translated: CASSPTDTETQYF.

To note about this clonotype: This could be a read error, since a much larger clone is one nucleotide away. The chain is built from TRBV3-1 and TRBJ1-2; D might be TRBD1 (6 bases). CDR3 length: 15 amino acids. CDR1 and CDR2 (germline): LGHDT, YNNKEL (reference sequence). The CDR3, as DNA: TGTGCCAGCGGCCAAGATAGGGGGGTAGGGAATGGCTACACCTTC. Translated: CASGQDRGVGNGYTF.